This passage covers 30 T cell receptor beta chains from one sample sequenced in a study of blood T cell repertoires in COVID-19. Data came from immunoSEQ multiplex PCR; TCRdb stores just in-frame clones and leaves some out. Counted here are some 200,000 clones, 80% to 85% occurring once; the ten biggest clones make up less than 2.5%. Source material: peripheral blood. These receptors were taken from an older woman with acute or convalescent COVID-19.

V usage is TRBV11-1 and J usage is TRBJ2-5, with 8 bases lining up with TRBD2. CDR3 length: 15 amino acids. V shed 6 bases, J shed 1 base, and the junction held 7 bases outside the gene matches. Germline V CDR1 and CDR2: SGHAT, FQDESV (reference sequence). Here the CDR3 reads CASSDRAGAQETQYF. The CDR3 DNA follows: TGTGCCAGCAGTGATCGAGCGGGGGCCCAAGAGACCCAGTACTTC. The variable domain in full, with the rest retrieved from reference TRBV11-1 and TRBJ2-5, is EAEVAQSPRYKITEKSQAVAFWCDPISGHATLYWYRQILGQGPELLVQFQDESVVDDSQLPKDRFSAERLKGVDSTLKIQPAELGDSAMYLCASSDRAGAQETQYFGPGTRLLVL.

This rearrangement joins TRBV12-3 or TRBV12-4 to TRBJ1-1; 9 bases are a match to TRBD1. V shed 8 bases, J shed 3 bases, and the junction held 4 bases outside the gene matches. This CDR3 is built from 13 residues. The DNA of the CDR3 is TGTGCCAGCTTTGGACAGGGGCACACTGAAGCTTTCTTT. Its translation is CASFGQGHTEAFF.

J is TRBJ2-5 and V is TRBV18; perhaps TRBD2 as D (6 bases). Germline CDR1 is KGHSH and CDR2 is LQKENI. Trimming stripped 6 bases from V and 2 bases from J, with 10 bases between. The CDR3 has 13 residues. For the CDR3, the DNA is TGTGCCAGCTCCCCCGGGACTCAAGAGACCCAGTACTTC. Encoded protein: CASSPGTQETQYF.

This clone was counted a single time. The V call is TRBV18, the J call TRBJ1-2; no clear D. From germline, CDR1 is KGHSH and CDR2 LQKENI. Trimming left V 2 bases short and J 3 bases short, with 10 bases between. The CDR3 extends over 14 amino acids. CDR3 DNA sequence: TGTGCCAGCTCACCATATCCCTCGGACTATGGCTACACCTTC. This gives the protein CASSPYPSDYGYTF.

CDR3 nucleotide sequence: TGTGCCAGCTCACCAGCGGTTGTGGGGAGCGAGGATGGCTACACCTTC. Protein product: CASSPAVVGSEDGYTF. The chain combines TRBV18 with TRBJ1-2; no clear D. The CDR3 runs to 16 residues. Germline loops: CDR1 KGHSH, CDR2 LQKENI. The V end lost 2 bases, the J end lost 6 bases, and 19 bases lay between the germline ends. Full variable domain (missing parts from reference TRBV18 and TRBJ1-2): NAGVMQNPRHLVRRRGQEARLRCSPMKGHSHVYWYRQLPEEGLKFMVYLQKENIIDESGMPKERFSAEFPKEGPSILRIQQVVRGDSAAYFCASSPAVVGSEDGYTFGSGTRLTVV.

This clone came up once. The rearrangement links TRBV5-1 to TRBJ1-2, with 8 nucleotides matching TRBD1. Per germline, CDR1 SGHRS and CDR2 YFSETQ. V trimming: 4 bases; J trimming: 3 bases; junction bases outside the gene matches: 8. The CDR3 is made up of 15 amino acids. DNA for the CDR3: TGCGCCAGCAGCAGCCTTGGACAGGGCGACTATGGCTACACCTTC. Its translation is CASSSLGQGDYGYTF.

This clone was observed a few times. This chain connects TRBV6-1 to TRBJ1-2; TRBD1 agrees at 8 bases. This CDR3 has 15 residues. The V segment lost 3 bases and the J segment 7 bases; nucleotides outside the gene matches: 10. Germline lookup yields CDR1 MNHNS and CDR2 SASEGT. The CDR3 loop reads CASSDFAAGGSGYTF. Here the CDR3 DNA reads TGTGCCAGCAGTGATTTCGCGGCAGGGGGCTCTGGCTACACCTTC.

The genes are TRBV9 and TRBJ2-7; TRBD2 matches 9 bases. The closer fit of TRBJ2-5 to the DNA end suggests the J call may be wrong. The CDR3 covers 15 residues. CDR1 and CDR2 from the germline V gene are SGDLS and YYNGEE. The DNA of the CDR3 is TGTGCCAGCACCACCTGGCGGGGGGGTTTAGAGACCCAGTACTTC. As protein: CASTTWRGGLETQYF.

Here the CDR3 reads CASSFGEAFLEQYF. The CDR3 bases are TGTGCCAGCAGCTTCGGGGAAGCTTTTTTGGAGCAGTACTTC. The rearrangement joins TRBV7-8 to TRBJ2-7; TRBD2 is a possible D gene (5 bases). From germline, CDR1 is SGHVS and CDR2 FQNEAQ. V was clipped by 3 bases and J by 7 bases, with 16 bases between them. This CDR3 has 14 residues.

The rearrangement uses TRBV28 and TRBJ2-5, with a weak D call TRBD2 (6 bases). Germline V lookup: CDR1 MDHEN, CDR2 SYDVKM. The V end was cut by 9 bases, the J end by 5 bases, with 10 bases between. The CDR3 is 11 amino acids. The CDR3 protein is CASSSGETQYF. The CDR3 nucleotides read TGTGCCAGTTCCAGCGGGGAGACCCAGTACTTC. The whole variable domain, remainder taken from reference TRBV28 and TRBJ2-5, is DVKVTQSSRYLVKRTGEKVFLECVQDMDHENMFWYRQDPGLGLRLIYFSYDVKMKEKGDIPEGYSVSREKKERFSLILESASTNQTSMYLCASSSGETQYFGPGTRLLVL.

The gene calls are TRBV18 and TRBJ1-3; 7 bases agree with TRBD1. The CDR3 covers 14 residues. V lost 2 bases to trimming and J lost 4 bases; unmatched junction nucleotides: 2. From germline, CDR1 is KGHSH and CDR2 LQKENI. CDR3 protein: CASSPKDRGNTIYF. CDR3 bases: TGTGCCAGCTCACCAAAGGACAGGGGAAACACCATATATTTT.

This chain uses TRBV7-6 with TRBJ2-2; 11 nucleotides match TRBD2. Losses at the gene ends were 2 bases for V and 4 bases for J; bases not matched to a gene: 3. From germline, CDR1 is SGHVS and CDR2 FNYEAQ. The CDR3 sequence is 16 residues long. The CDR3 sequence: CASSLTSGGFTGELFF. The CDR3 DNA is TGTGCCAGCAGCTTAACTAGCGGGGGATTCACCGGGGAGCTGTTTTTT.

This clone was observed once. V and J are TRBV14 and TRBJ1-4; weak D call: TRBD1 (6 bases). The CDR3 has 16 amino acids. Trimming removed 3 bases at V and 6 bases at J, with 17 bases between. Germline CDR1 is SGHDN and CDR2 is FVKESK. CDR3: CASSHEANRVDEKLFF. The DNA of the CDR3 is TGTGCCAGCAGCCACGAAGCAAACAGGGTTGATGAAAAACTGTTTTTT.

This clone was found once. The chain links TRBV6-6 to TRBJ1-4; possible D gene TRBD1, 5 bases. V lost 6 bases to trimming and J lost 0 bases, with 14 bases between them. The CDR3 has 16 amino acids. Germline V lookup: CDR1 MNHNY, CDR2 SVGAGI (reference sequence). Written as DNA, the CDR3 is TGTGCCAGCAGCCGTCGCGACAGTGCAACTAATGAAAAACTGTTTTTT. This gives the protein CASSRRDSATNEKLFF.

This chain links TRBV5-4 with TRBJ1-2; the D is unclear. The CDR3 totals 17 residues. CDR1 SGHNT and CDR2 YYREEE come from the germline V gene (reference sequence). V was pared by 3 bases and J by 5 bases, with 23 bases between. DNA of the CDR3: TGTGCCAGCAGCTCAAAGAGTCAGATCCCGAAGCGGTATGGCTACACCTTC. Its translation: CASSSKSQIPKRYGYTF.

This clone was seen a handful of times. The J gene is TRBJ1-2, the V gene TRBV18, with D hard to call. Trimming cost V 3 bases and J 2 bases, with 10 bases left between them. The length of the CDR3 is 14 residues. CDR1 KGHSH and CDR2 LQKENI come from the germline V gene. CDR3 DNA sequence: TGTGCCAGCTCACCGTCGCCGGTAAACTATGGCTACACCTTC. Translation: CASSPSPVNYGYTF.

The chain has TRBV28 and TRBJ2-3; D is possibly TRBD1 (5 bases). The CDR3 has 14 residues. The V end was cut by 3 bases, the J end by 0 bases, with 7 bases between. Germline CDR1 and CDR2: MDHEN and SYDVKM. The CDR3 region is CASSFRQSTDTQYF. CDR3 DNA: TGTGCCAGCAGTTTCCGACAGAGCACAGATACGCAGTATTTT. Looking up the rest from reference TRBV28 and TRBJ2-3 gives the full variable domain: DVKVTQSSRYLVKRTGEKVFLECVQDMDHENMFWYRQDPGLGLRLIYFSYDVKMKEKGDIPEGYSVSREKKERFSLILESASTNQTSMYLCASSFRQSTDTQYFGPGTRLTVL.

The chain employs TRBV2 and TRBJ1-1; possible D gene TRBD1, 5 bases. The germline V gene encodes CDR1 SNHLY and CDR2 FYNNEI. V gave up 5 bases and J gave up 0 bases, with 7 bases separating them. This CDR3 comprises 13 residues. As DNA, the CDR3 is TGTGCCAGCAGTAGGACAATGAACACTGAAGCTTTCTTT. It translates to CASSRTMNTEAFF. The variable domain in full, completed from reference TRBV2 and TRBJ1-1, reads EPEVTQTPSHQVTQMGQEVILRCVPISNHLYFYWYRQILGQKVEFLVSFYNNEISEKSEIFDDQFSVERPDGSNFTLKIRSTKLEDSAMYFCASSRTMNTEAFFGQGTRLTVV.

J is TRBJ2-5 and V is TRBV5-1, with 10 bases aligning to TRBD2. With 4 bases clipped from V and 5 bases from J, the junction kept 8 bases outside the gene matches. The CDR3 contains 15 residues. Germline-derived CDR1 and CDR2 are SGHRS and YFSETQ. CDR3 sequence: CASSLIAGGGETQYF. CDR3 bases: TGCGCCAGCAGCCTGATAGCGGGGGGAGGTGAGACCCAGTACTTC.

The chain has TRBV24-1 and TRBJ2-3; D possibly corresponds to TRBD2 (6 bases). This CDR3 has 16 amino acids. The germline V gene has CDR1 KGHDR and CDR2 SFDVKD. V lost 2 bases and J lost 2, with 13 bases in between. The CDR3 spells CATSDWGTSHTDTQYF. The CDR3 DNA reads TGTGCCACCAGTGATTGGGGGACTTCCCACACAGATACGCAGTATTTT.

About this clone itself: This sample includes further DNA sequences coding for the same CDR3. The chain combines TRBV2 with TRBJ2-7; 8 nucleotides match TRBD1. Germline V gene sequence: CDR1 SNHLY, CDR2 FYNNEI. CDR3 size: 14 residues. The V and J ends lost 3 bases and 2 bases, in that order; junction bases with no gene match: 3. The CDR3 spells CASSDRGLTYEQYF. The CDR3 DNA sequence: TGTGCCAGCAGTGACAGGGGGCTTACCTACGAGCAGTACTTC.

The chain is built from TRBV6-2 or TRBV6-3 and TRBJ1-2; D not certain. Germline values: CDR1 MNHEY, CDR2 SVGEGT. Between the trimmed V and J ends, which lost 3 bases and 8 bases, there was a span of 16 bases. This CDR3 is 14 amino acids long. The CDR3 reads CASSYDPGMRGYTF. As DNA, the CDR3 is TGTGCCAGCAGTTATGATCCGGGGATGAGGGGCTACACCTTC.

The chain combines TRBV29-1 with TRBJ1-2, with D maybe TRBD1 (6 bases). Trimming stripped 2 bases from V and 5 bases from J, with 18 bases between. CDR1 and CDR2 from the germline V gene are SQVTM and ANQGSEA. The CDR3 totals 15 residues. The CDR3 spells CSVELFGGDGYGYTF. CDR3 nucleotide sequence: TGCAGCGTTGAATTGTTTGGGGGCGACGGGTATGGCTACACCTTC.

CDR3 protein: CASSLLRQGGRWKNTEAFF. The CDR3 DNA reads TGTGCCAGCAGCTTACTTAGGCAGGGAGGGCGGTGGAAAAACACTGAAGCTTTCTTT. This rearrangement joins TRBV7-9 to TRBJ1-1, with a weak D call TRBD1 (5 bases). In germline, CDR1 is SEHNR, CDR2 FQNEAQ (reference sequence). V lost 2 bases, J lost 2 bases, and 24 bases lay in between. The CDR3 covers 19 residues.

The chain links TRBV5-1 to TRBJ1-2; 7 nucleotides align to TRBD1. The J segment lost 2 bases and the V segment lost 4 bases, leaving 11 bases of the junction unmatched. Germline CDR1 SGHRS, CDR2 YFSETQ. The CDR3 runs to 16 residues. The CDR3 DNA sequence: TGCGCCAGCAGCCCGGGGACAGCGAGCGGGAACTATGGCTACACCTTC. It codes for CASSPGTASGNYGYTF.

The chain carries TRBV5-5 and TRBJ1-2; TRBD1 is a possible D gene (5 bases). The germline gives CDR1 SGHKS, CDR2 YYEKEE (reference sequence). Trimming cost V 0 bases and J 3 bases, with 6 bases left between them. The CDR3 has 13 amino acids. The CDR3 loop is CASSLAGDYGYTF. CDR3 DNA sequence: TGTGCCAGCAGCTTGGCGGGGGACTATGGCTACACCTTC.

The genes are TRBV4-1 and TRBJ1-2; tentatively, D is TRBD1 (6 bases). V lost 4 bases and J lost 5, with 11 bases in between. The CDR3 is 13 amino acids. Germline V CDR1 and CDR2: MGHRA, YSYEKL. In DNA form, the CDR3 reads TGCGCCAGCAGCCCCAGTAGGGGGTATGGCTACACCTTC. Its translation: CASSPSRGYGYTF.

This clone came up once. The chain combines TRBV19 with TRBJ2-1; TRBD2 aligns across 12 bases. Trimming removed 3 bases from V and 4 bases from J; junction bases left unmatched: 4. The CDR3 has 16 residues. CDR1 LNHDA and CDR2 SQIVND come from the germline V gene (reference sequence). The DNA for the CDR3 is TGTGCCAGTAGTATGACTAGCGGGGGTGGATACAATGAGCAGTTCTTC. Its translation is CASSMTSGGGYNEQFF.

This clone was observed a few times. V gene TRBV14 combines with J gene TRBJ2-7; TRBD1 matches 7 bases. The germline CDR1 and CDR2 sequences are SGHDN and FVKESK. This CDR3 has 14 residues. Germline trimming cut 5 bases from V and 3 bases from J; bases unmatched to any gene: 7. CDR3 nucleotides: TGTGCCAGCAGCTCACAGGGGAAGTACTACGAGCAGTACTTC. It is translated as CASSSQGKYYEQYF. The full variable domain, completed using reference TRBV14 and TRBJ2-7, is EAGVTQFPSHSVIEKGQTVTLRCDPISGHDNLYWYRRVMGKEIKFLLHFVKESKQDESGMPNNRFLAERTGGTYSTLKVQPAELEDSGVYFCASSSQGKYYEQYFGPGTRLTVT.

This clone was found once. This chain uses TRBV4-1 with TRBJ1-2; D call uncertain. CDR3 length: 16 amino acids. Trimming took 5 bases from V and 8 from J, leaving 24 bases between them. The V gene's germline CDR1 is MGHRA and CDR2 YSYEKL. CDR3 in amino acids: CASSLRTDGGTGGYTF. CDR3 bases: TGCGCCAGCAGCTTACGGACTGACGGCGGCACGGGGGGCTACACCTTC.